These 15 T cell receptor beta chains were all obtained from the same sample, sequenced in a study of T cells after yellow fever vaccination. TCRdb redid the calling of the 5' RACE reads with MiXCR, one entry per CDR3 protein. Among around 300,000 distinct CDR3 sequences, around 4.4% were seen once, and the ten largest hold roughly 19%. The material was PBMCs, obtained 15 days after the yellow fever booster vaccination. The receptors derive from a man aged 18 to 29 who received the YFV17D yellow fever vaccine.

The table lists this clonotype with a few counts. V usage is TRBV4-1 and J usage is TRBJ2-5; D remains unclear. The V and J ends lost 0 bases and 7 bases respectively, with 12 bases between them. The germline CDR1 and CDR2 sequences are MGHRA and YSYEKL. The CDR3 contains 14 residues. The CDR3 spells CASSQDAGVGTQYF. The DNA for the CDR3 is TGCGCCAGCAGCCAAGATGCCGGAGTGGGGACCCAGTACTTC.

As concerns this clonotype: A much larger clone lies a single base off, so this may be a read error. This CDR3 is CASGRGVETHPFF. CDR3 sequence (DNA): TGTGCCAGCGGTCGCGGTGTAGAAACCCACCCGTTTTTT. The rearrangement joins TRBV12-3 or TRBV12-4 to TRBJ1-4; D ambiguous. The CDR3 spans 13 residues. The V and J ends lost 8 bases and 16 bases respectively, with 23 bases between them.

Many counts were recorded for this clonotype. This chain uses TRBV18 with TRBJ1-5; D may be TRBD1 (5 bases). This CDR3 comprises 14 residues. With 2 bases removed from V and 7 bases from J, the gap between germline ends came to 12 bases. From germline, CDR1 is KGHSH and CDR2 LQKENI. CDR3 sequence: CASSPFRVGQPQHF. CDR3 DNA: TGTGCCAGCTCACCATTCAGGGTAGGACAGCCCCAGCATTTT. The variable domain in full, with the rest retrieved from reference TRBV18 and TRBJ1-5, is NAGVMQNPRHLVRRRGQEARLRCSPMKGHSHVYWYRQLPEEGLKFMVYLQKENIIDESGMPKERFSAEFPKEGPSILRIQQVVRGDSAAYFCASSPFRVGQPQHFGDGTRLSIL.

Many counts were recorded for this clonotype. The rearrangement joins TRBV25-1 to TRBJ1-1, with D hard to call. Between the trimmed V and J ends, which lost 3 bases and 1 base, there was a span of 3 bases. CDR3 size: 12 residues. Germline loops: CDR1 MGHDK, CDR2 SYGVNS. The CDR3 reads CASSEPNTEAFF. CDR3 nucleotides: TGTGCCAGCAGTGAGCCGAACACTGAAGCTTTCTTT.

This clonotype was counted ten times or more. The CDR3 loop reads CSVYERGAPDSSYGYTF. CDR3 coding DNA: TGCAGCGTATATGAACGGGGGGCTCCCGATAGTAGCTATGGCTACACCTTC. This sequence joins TRBV29-1 and TRBJ1-2, with a tentative D call TRBD1 (6 bases). Deletions cut 6 bases from V and 4 bases from J, with 27 bases between. Germline CDR1 and CDR2: SQVTM and ANQGSEA. This CDR3 has 17 residues. Based on the CDR3 plus reference TRBV29-1 and TRBJ1-2, the full variable domain is SAVISQKPSRDICQRGTSLTIQCQVDSQVTMMFWYRQQPGQSLTLIATANQGSEATYESGFVIDKFPISRPNLTFSTLTVSNMSPEDSSIYLCSVYERGAPDSSYGYTFGSGTRLTVV.

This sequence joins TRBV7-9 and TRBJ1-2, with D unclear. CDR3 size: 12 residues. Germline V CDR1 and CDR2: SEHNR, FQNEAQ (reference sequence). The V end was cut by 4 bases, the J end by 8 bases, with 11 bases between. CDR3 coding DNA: TGTGCCAGCAGCTCCCGGGCGGCCGGCTACACCTTC. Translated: CASSSRAAGYTF.

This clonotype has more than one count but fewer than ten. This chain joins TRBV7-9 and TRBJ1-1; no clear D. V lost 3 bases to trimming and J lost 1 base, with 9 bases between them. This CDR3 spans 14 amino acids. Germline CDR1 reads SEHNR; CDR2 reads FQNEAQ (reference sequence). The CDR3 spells CASSFYRENTEAFF. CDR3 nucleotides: TGTGCCAGCAGCTTTTACAGAGAGAACACTGAAGCTTTCTTT.

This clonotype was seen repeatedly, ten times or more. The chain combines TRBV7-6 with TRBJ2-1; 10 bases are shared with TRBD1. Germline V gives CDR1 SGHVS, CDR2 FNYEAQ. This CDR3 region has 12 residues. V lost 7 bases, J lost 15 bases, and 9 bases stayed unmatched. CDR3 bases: TGTGCCAGCAAGACAGGGGGCCTCGTTCCGTTCTTC. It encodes CASKTGGLVPFF.

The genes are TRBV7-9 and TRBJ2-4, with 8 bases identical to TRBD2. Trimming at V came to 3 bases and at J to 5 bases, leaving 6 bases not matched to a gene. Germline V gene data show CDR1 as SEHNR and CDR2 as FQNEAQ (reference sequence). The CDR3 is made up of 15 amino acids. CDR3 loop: CASSFPSGGENIQYF. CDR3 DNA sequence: TGTGCCAGCAGCTTCCCCAGCGGGGGCGAAAACATTCAGTACTTC.

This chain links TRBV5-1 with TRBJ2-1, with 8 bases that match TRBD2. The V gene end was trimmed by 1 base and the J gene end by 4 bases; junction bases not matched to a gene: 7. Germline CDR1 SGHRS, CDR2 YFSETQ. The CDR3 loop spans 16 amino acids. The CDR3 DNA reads TGCGCCAGCAGCTTGCGCGGGGCGGGGGGATACAATGAGCAGTTCTTC. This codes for CASSLRGAGGYNEQFF.

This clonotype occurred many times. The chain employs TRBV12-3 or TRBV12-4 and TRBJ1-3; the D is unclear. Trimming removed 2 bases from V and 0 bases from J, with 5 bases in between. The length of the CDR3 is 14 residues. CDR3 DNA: TGTGCCAGCAGTTTATGGAGCTCTGGAAACACCATATATTTT. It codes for CASSLWSSGNTIYF.

This CDR3 is CASLGGQGYNEQFF. CDR3 nucleotide sequence: TGCGCCAGCCTTGGGGGACAGGGCTACAATGAGCAGTTCTTC. V gene TRBV5-1 combines with J gene TRBJ2-1, with TRBD1 matching 9 bases. Germline V gene data show CDR1 as SGHRS and CDR2 as YFSETQ. This CDR3 contains 14 residues. After removal of 7 bases from V and 3 bases from J, the junction contained 5 bases not matched to a gene.

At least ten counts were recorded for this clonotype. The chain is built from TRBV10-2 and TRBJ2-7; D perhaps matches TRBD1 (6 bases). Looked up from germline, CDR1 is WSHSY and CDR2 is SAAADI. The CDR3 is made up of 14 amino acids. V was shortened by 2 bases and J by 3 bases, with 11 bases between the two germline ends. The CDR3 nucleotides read TGCGCCAGCAGTGAGGGGGGCCTCAACTACGAGCAGTACTTC. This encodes CASSEGGLNYEQYF.

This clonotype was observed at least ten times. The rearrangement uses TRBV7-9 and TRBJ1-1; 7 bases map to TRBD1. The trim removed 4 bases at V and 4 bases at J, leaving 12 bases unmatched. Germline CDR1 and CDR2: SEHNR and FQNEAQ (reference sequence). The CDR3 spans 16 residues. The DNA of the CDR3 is TGTGCCAGCAGCTCCGTCGACAGGGCCGAGGGCACTGAAGCTTTCTTT. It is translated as CASSSVDRAEGTEAFF. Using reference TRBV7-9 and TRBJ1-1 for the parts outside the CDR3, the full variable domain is DTGVSQNPRHKITKRGQNVTFRCDPISEHNRLYWYRQTLGQGPEFLTYFQNEAQLEKSRLLSDRFSAERPKGSFSTLEIQRTEQGDSAMYLCASSSVDRAEGTEAFFGQGTRLTVV.

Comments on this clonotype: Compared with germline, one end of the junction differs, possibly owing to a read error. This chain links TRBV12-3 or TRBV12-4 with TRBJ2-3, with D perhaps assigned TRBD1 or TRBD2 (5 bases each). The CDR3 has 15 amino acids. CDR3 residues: CASSLAGARADTQCF. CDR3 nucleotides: TGTGCCAGCAGTTTAGCCGGGGCAAGGGCAGATACGCAGTGTTTT.